This T cell receptor (beta chain) stems from a study of OX40 agonist ivuxolimab in advanced cancers. Looking at the study overall: Males comprised approximately 81% of the group, whose mean age was 60 years (range roughly 20 to 85). Three patients got partial responses; one had hepatocellular carcinoma and two had cutaneous melanoma.

The study sampled blood at baseline, cycle 4 day 1, and cycle 7 day 1. TCRdb's copy holds only in-frame clones and misses some; the assay was immunoSEQ multiplex PCR. Here the sample spans tens of thousands of clones, 89% being singletons. Whole-study findings and limits: CD4+ T cells averaged fewer expanded clones than CD8+ T cells.

CDR3 size: 14 residues. V was clipped by 1 base and J by 1 base, with 5 bases between them. Per the germline V gene, CDR1 is ENHRY and CDR2 is SYGVKD. With respect to this clone: The antigen remains undetermined.

The chain joins TRBV10-3 to TRBJ1-5; D not certain. This sequence was found in an adult with an advanced solid tumor such as melanoma, head and neck, liver or kidney cancer. The source was CD4+ or CD8+ T cells sorted from blood, collected in a trial of the OX40 agonist ivuxolimab. The CDR3 sequence is CAISEFRSNQPQHF. The CDR3, as DNA: TGTGCCATCAGTGAGTTTAGAAGCAATCAGCCCCAGCATTTT.